The 30 T cell receptor beta chains below were found in one sample sequenced in a study of T cell responses to AZD1222 COVID-19 vaccine (dated by TCRdb to the early 2020s). The library was prepared using the immunoSEQ multiplex PCR assay. TCRdb stores this immuneACCESS table with in-frame sequences only. Part of the clones is absent; in the studies checked, under half of the shortfall reflects unresolved V genes, and no reason is known for the rest. For this sample there are around 110,000 clones; 85% to 95% appear just once. The ten largest clones add up to 2.5% to 3.5% of the sample. In light of the paper, this sample's time point label describes: baseline before first vaccination. The source was peripheral blood, collected on day 0 of AZD1222 vaccination. The receptors come from an adult in good health.

The chain recombines TRBV18 with TRBJ1-5; possibly TRBD1 for D (5 bases). This CDR3 has 16 residues. CDR1 KGHSH and CDR2 LQKENI come from the germline V gene. V was cut by 3 bases and J by 3 bases, with 15 bases left in between. Written as DNA, the CDR3 is TGTGCCAGCTCACCGTATACGGGACCAGACAATCAGCCCCAGCATTTT. Translated, it gives CASSPYTGPDNQPQHF.

This clone was found a few times. This chain joins TRBV6-5 and TRBJ1-2, with D hard to call. V was clipped by 2 bases and J by 4 bases, with 5 bases between them. Germline lookup yields CDR1 MNHEY and CDR2 SVGAGI. The CDR3 sequence is 12 residues long. The CDR3 region has the DNA TGTGCCAGCAGTTACGGTCCCTATGGCTACACCTTC. Amino acids: CASSYGPYGYTF.

The chain uses TRBV25-1 and TRBJ1-1; maybe TRBD1 (6 bases). Trimming removed 5 bases from V and 2 bases from J, with 15 bases in between. In germline, CDR1 is MGHDK, CDR2 SYGVNS. The CDR3 sequence is 15 residues long. The CDR3 DNA reads TGTGCCAGCAGTTTACAGGGCGGGGGAAACACTGAAGCTTTCTTT. Residues: CASSLQGGGNTEAFF. The entire variable domain, with the rest obtained from reference TRBV25-1 and TRBJ1-1, is as follows: EADIYQTPRYLVIGTGKKITLECSQTMGHDKMYWYQQDPGMELHLIHYSYGVNSTEKGDLSSESTVSRIRTEHFPLTLESARPSHTSQYLCASSLQGGGNTEAFFGQGTRLTVV.

This chain links TRBV5-1 with TRBJ2-5, with D uncertain. The CDR3 is 12 amino acids. The V end lost 8 bases, the J end lost 2 bases, and 10 bases lay between the germline ends. Germline V gene lookup returns CDR1 SGHRS and CDR2 YFSETQ. The CDR3, as DNA: TGCGCCAGTCACGTGTTACAAGAGACCCAGTACTTC. The encoded protein is CASHVLQETQYF.

This clone has a single count. The rearrangement links TRBV9 to TRBJ2-1; 8 nucleotides agree with TRBD1. Looked up from germline, CDR1 is SGDLS and CDR2 is YYNGEE. The length of the CDR3 is 15 residues. J gave up 4 bases and V 1 base, and 4 bases lay outside the gene matches. The DNA for the CDR3 is TGTGCCAGCAGCGTAATAGGACAGGGTTACAATGAGCAGTTCTTC. Translating gives CASSVIGQGYNEQFF.

The CDR3 here is CATGDRGGQPQHF. The CDR3 nucleotides read TGTGCCACGGGGGACAGGGGTGGCCAGCCCCAGCATTTT. This chain uses TRBV7-9 with TRBJ1-5, with 10 bases that match TRBD1. This CDR3 is built from 13 residues. The V gene end was trimmed by 10 bases and the J gene end by 7 bases; junction bases not matched to a gene: 7. CDR1 and CDR2 (germline): SEHNR, FQNEAQ (reference sequence).

V usage is TRBV10-3 and J usage is TRBJ2-1, with a possible D match to TRBD2 (6 bases). The CDR3 length is 15 residues. The V end was cut by 8 bases, the J end by 4 bases, with 18 bases between. In germline, CDR1 is ENHRY, CDR2 SYGVKD. CDR3 DNA sequence: TGTGCCATCGGCGCGGGACCCTCCCCATACAATGAGCAGTTCTTC. Translating it yields CAIGAGPSPYNEQFF.

The chain links TRBV10-3 to TRBJ2-7; D is unresolved. Germline V gene sequence: CDR1 ENHRY, CDR2 SYGVKD. Trimming stripped 4 bases from V and 0 bases from J, with 10 bases between. There are 14 residues in the CDR3. CDR3: CAISVTPSSYEQYF. The CDR3 nucleotides are TGTGCCATCAGTGTGACTCCAAGCTCCTACGAGCAGTACTTC.

This chain joins TRBV27 and TRBJ1-1; the D is unclear. The V and J ends lost 0 bases and 1 base respectively, with 9 bases between them. Germline values: CDR1 MNHEY, CDR2 SMNVEV (reference sequence). The CDR3 loop spans 15 amino acids. The CDR3 protein is CASSLSGWGNTEAFF. The CDR3 DNA is TGTGCCAGCAGTTTATCGGGCTGGGGGAACACTGAAGCTTTCTTT.

V usage is TRBV7-8 and J usage is TRBJ2-5; D is possibly TRBD2 (6 bases). CDR3 length: 15 amino acids. V shed 2 bases and J shed 4 bases, with 14 bases lying between them. The germline CDR1 and CDR2 sequences are SGHVS and FQNEAQ. The CDR3 reads CASSLRWGERETQYF. Written as DNA, the CDR3 is TGTGCCAGCAGCTTAAGGTGGGGGGAGCGAGAGACCCAGTACTTC.

The rearrangement links TRBV3-1 (or the pseudogene TRBV3-2) to TRBJ1-1; no firm D call. There are 12 residues in the CDR3. V lost 3 bases, J lost 8 bases, and 10 bases lay in between. Per germline, CDR1 LGHDT and CDR2 YNNKEL (reference sequence). CDR3 nucleotides: TGTGCCAGCAGCCAGATGAACGGGGAAGCTTTCTTT. Encoded protein: CASSQMNGEAFF.

The chain links TRBV28 to TRBJ1-5, with unresolved D. V shed 10 bases and J shed 4 bases, with 20 bases lying between them. The CDR3 loop spans 15 amino acids. Germline CDR1 reads MDHEN; CDR2 reads SYDVKM. The CDR3 is CATEIGNWGNQPQHF. As DNA, the CDR3 is TGTGCCACCGAGATTGGAAATTGGGGTAATCAGCCCCAGCATTTT.

The chain joins TRBV27 to TRBJ1-2, with no clear D. Germline CDR1 reads MNHEY; CDR2 reads SMNVEV (reference sequence). Trimming took off 5 bases at V and 4 bases at J, with 11 bases between the two ends. This CDR3 is built from 13 residues. CDR3 in DNA: TGTGCCAGCAGTCCCCCGTGGGGCTATGGCTACACCTTC. Its protein product is CASSPPWGYGYTF.

V gene TRBV28 combines with J gene TRBJ1-1; D is perhaps TRBD1 (6 bases). CDR1 is MDHEN, CDR2 SYDVKM, per germline. The V and J ends lost 6 bases and 11 bases respectively, with 13 bases between them. The CDR3 consists of 11 residues. CDR3 bases: TGTGCCAGCAGGTCACAGGGTGCGGCTTTCTTT. This encodes CASRSQGAAFF.

The rearrangement links TRBV7-9 to TRBJ1-4; 7 nucleotides agree with TRBD1. CDR3 size: 16 residues. Germline loops: CDR1 SEHNR, CDR2 FQNEAQ (reference sequence). The V and J ends lost 1 base and 14 bases, in that order; junction bases with no gene match: 16. CDR3 DNA: TGTGCCAGCAGCTTAGGGCCGGGACAGCCAGGGGAAGGGCTGTTTTTT. Translating it yields CASSLGPGQPGEGLFF.

The chain has TRBV2 and TRBJ1-2; perhaps TRBD1 as D (5 bases). With 1 base removed from V and 8 bases from J, the gap between germline ends came to 17 bases. The V gene's germline CDR1 is SNHLY and CDR2 FYNNEI. The CDR3 is 15 amino acids. In DNA, the CDR3 is TGTGCCAGCAGTGAAGAGGTCAGGGAAAGGGAAGGCTACACCTTC. It translates to CASSEEVREREGYTF.

The V and J genes are TRBV7-2 and TRBJ1-3, with 10 bases fitting TRBD1. The CDR3 is made up of 16 amino acids. V was clipped by 5 bases and J by 0 bases; unmatched bases: 4. Looked up from germline, CDR1 is SGHTA and CDR2 is FQGNSA. CDR3 nucleotide sequence: TGTGCCAGCAGCCCGGGACAGGGGAGCTCTGGAAACACCATATATTTT. It codes for CASSPGQGSSGNTIYF.

The chain carries TRBV6-6 and TRBJ2-1; the match to TRBD2 covers 12 bases. This CDR3 is 19 amino acids long. Trimming removed 5 bases from V and 8 bases from J; junction bases left unmatched: 19. CDR1 is MNHNY, CDR2 SVGAGI, per germline (reference sequence). CDR3 region: CASSLKIRTSGMTEDEQFF. The CDR3 nucleotides are TGTGCCAGCAGTCTAAAAATCAGGACTAGCGGGATGACAGAGGATGAGCAGTTCTTC.

The rearrangement joins TRBV6-2 or TRBV6-3 to TRBJ1-5; TRBD1 agrees at 7 bases. Germline V CDR1 and CDR2: MNHEY, SVGEGT. This CDR3 contains 13 residues. The V gene end was trimmed by 6 bases and the J gene end by 5 bases; junction bases not matched to a gene: 4. CDR3 DNA sequence: TGTGCCAGCAGCTCGGACAGGTATCAGCCCCAGCATTTT. Amino acids: CASSSDRYQPQHF.

The genes are TRBV27 and TRBJ1-2; D call uncertain. Between the trimmed V and J ends, which lost 3 bases and 7 bases, there was a span of 12 bases. CDR3 size: 13 residues. CDR1 and CDR2 (germline): MNHEY, SMNVEV (reference sequence). CDR3 DNA: TGTGCCAGCAGTTTCTCAGGTTTCGGTGGCTACACCTTC. Residues: CASSFSGFGGYTF.

The chain joins TRBV18 to TRBJ2-1; either TRBD1 or TRBD2 may fit D (6 bases each). Germline values: CDR1 KGHSH, CDR2 LQKENI. This CDR3 is built from 12 residues. The V end was cut by 5 bases, the J end by 8 bases, with 10 bases between. CDR3 amino acids: CASSSRGDEQFF. CDR3 DNA sequence: TGTGCCAGCTCATCAAGGGGGGATGAGCAGTTCTTC.

The V gene is TRBV5-1, the J gene TRBJ2-7; 8 nucleotides match TRBD1. The CDR3 sequence is 16 residues long. Germline CDR1 is SGHRS and CDR2 is YFSETQ. Trimming took 3 bases from V and 5 from J; bases not matched to a gene: 13. CDR3: CASSSDRDRRRDEQYF. The CDR3, as DNA: TGCGCCAGCAGCTCGGACCGGGACAGGAGGCGAGACGAGCAGTACTTC.

This clone was counted once. V and J are TRBV14 and TRBJ2-7; tentative D call: TRBD2 (6 bases). There are 18 residues in the CDR3. Trimming cost V 1 base and J 1 base, with 20 bases left between them. Looked up from germline, CDR1 is SGHDN and CDR2 is FVKESK. CDR3 in amino acids: CASSQGWPGRGGSYEQYF. CDR3 nucleotide sequence: TGTGCCAGCAGCCAAGGATGGCCTGGGCGGGGAGGTTCCTACGAGCAGTACTTC.

V is TRBV18 and J is TRBJ1-5; no reliable D call. From germline, CDR1 is KGHSH and CDR2 LQKENI. CDR3 length: 17 amino acids. The V end lost 6 bases, the J end lost 5 bases, and 23 bases lay between the germline ends. CDR3 loop: CASSRDGGGSSYQPQHF. The CDR3 region has the DNA TGTGCCAGCTCCCGGGATGGTGGAGGTTCAAGTTATCAGCCCCAGCATTTT. Supplemented by reference TRBV18 and TRBJ1-5, the full variable domain reads NAGVMQNPRHLVRRRGQEARLRCSPMKGHSHVYWYRQLPEEGLKFMVYLQKENIIDESGMPKERFSAEFPKEGPSILRIQQVVRGDSAAYFCASSRDGGGSSYQPQHFGDGTRLSIL.

The genes are TRBV5-6 and TRBJ1-2; possibly TRBD1 for D (6 bases). This CDR3 has 13 residues. Germline CDR1 is SGHDT and CDR2 is YYEEEE. Deletions cut 7 bases from V and 5 bases from J, with 15 bases between. In nucleotides, the CDR3 is TGTGCCAGCCTCTCCCGGGGGCTTTATGGCTACACCTTC. Encoded protein: CASLSRGLYGYTF.

The chain recombines TRBV10-1 with TRBJ2-1, with 7 bases fitting TRBD1. Germline CDR1 reads WNHNN; CDR2 reads SYGVQD (reference sequence). This CDR3 contains 14 residues. J lost 8 bases, V lost 2 bases, and 6 bases had no gene match. CDR3 DNA sequence: TGCGCCAGCAGTGAGGGGGTAGGGGGCTATGAGCAGTTCTTC. This sequence encodes CASSEGVGGYEQFF.

In DNA, the CDR3 is TGTGCCAGCAGTTCGACAGGGACGTATGGCTACACCTTC. Amino acids: CASSSTGTYGYTF. The V call is TRBV28, the J call TRBJ1-2; 7 nucleotides align to TRBD1. V dropped 4 bases and J dropped 5; count of bases not matched to a gene: 4. The germline CDR1 and CDR2 sequences are MDHEN and SYDVKM. This CDR3 is built from 13 residues.

J is TRBJ2-7 and V is TRBV19, with D possibly TRBD1 on 5 matching bases. This CDR3 is built from 13 residues. The germline CDR1 and CDR2 sequences are LNHDA and SQIVND (reference sequence). Trimming left V 5 bases short and J 2 bases short, with 10 bases between. CDR3 amino acids: CASSPQAAYEQYF. The CDR3 DNA reads as TGTGCCAGTAGTCCACAGGCTGCCTACGAGCAGTACTTC.

This clone was found once. The chain carries TRBV7-9 and TRBJ1-2; the D gene is possibly TRBD1 (5 bases). In germline, CDR1 is SEHNR, CDR2 FQNEAQ (reference sequence). The germline V and J ends were trimmed by 3 bases and 14 bases, with 19 bases remaining between them. The CDR3 runs to 13 residues. In DNA form, the CDR3 reads TGTGCCAGCAGCTTTCTCGGGACGGTTAGCTCAACCTTC. Protein product: CASSFLGTVSSTF.

The chain has TRBV10-2 and TRBJ1-2, with D perhaps matching TRBD1 (6 bases). Germline assignment: CDR1 WSHSY and CDR2 SAAADI. The CDR3 totals 14 residues. V shed 4 bases and J shed 3 bases, with 12 bases lying between them. CDR3 DNA sequence: TGCGCCAGCAGTGCTGCCGGACAGTACTATGGCTACACCTTC. Translated, it gives CASSAAGQYYGYTF.